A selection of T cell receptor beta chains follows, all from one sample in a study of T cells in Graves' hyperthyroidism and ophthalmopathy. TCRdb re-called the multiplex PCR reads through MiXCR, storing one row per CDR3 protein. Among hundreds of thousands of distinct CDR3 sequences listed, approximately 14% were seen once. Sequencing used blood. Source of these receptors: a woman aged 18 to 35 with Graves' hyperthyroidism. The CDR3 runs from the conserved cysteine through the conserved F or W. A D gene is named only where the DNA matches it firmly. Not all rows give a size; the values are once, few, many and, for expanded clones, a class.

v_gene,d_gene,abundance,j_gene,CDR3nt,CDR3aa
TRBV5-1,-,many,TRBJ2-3,TGCGCCAGCGTTGACTACTCTAGCACAGATACGCAGTATTTT,CASVDYSSTDTQYF
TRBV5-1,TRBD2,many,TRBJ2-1,TGCGCCAGCAGCTTGGGACTAGCGAAGGATGAGCAGTTCTTC,CASSLGLAKDEQFF
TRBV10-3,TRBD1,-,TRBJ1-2,TGTGCCATCAGTAAAGGACAGGGGGGTTATGGCTACACCTTC,CAISKGQGGYGYTF
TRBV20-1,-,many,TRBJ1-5,TGCAGTGCCGGCCGGGGGAGCAATCAGCCCCAGCATTTT,CSAGRGSNQPQHF
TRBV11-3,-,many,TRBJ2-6,TGTGCCAGCAGCGAATCTGGGGCCAACGTCCTGACTTTC,CASSESGANVLTF
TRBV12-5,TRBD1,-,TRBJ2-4,TGTGCTAGTGGTTTGGTAGGGACAGGGGGCATCATTCAGTACTTC,CASGLVGTGGIIQYF
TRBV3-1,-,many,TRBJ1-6,TGTGCCAGCAGCTTATATAATTCACCCCTCCACTTT,CASSLYNSPLHF
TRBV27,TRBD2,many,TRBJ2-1,TGTGCCAGCAGTTTATGGGGGGGTAAAGGAAGCTCCTACAATGAGCAGTTCTTC,CASSLWGGKGSSYNEQFF
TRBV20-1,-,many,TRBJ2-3,TGCAGTGCTCCCCGAAACGGGATGGGTTCAGATACGCAGTATTTT,CSAPRNGMGSDTQYF
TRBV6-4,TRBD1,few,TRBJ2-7,TGTGCCAGCAGTGACCCTCGAAACTGGGACAGGGGGACCGAGCAGTACTTC,CASSDPRNWDRGTEQYF
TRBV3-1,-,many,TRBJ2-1,TGTGCCAGCACAGGGGATTATGAGCAGTTCTTC,CASTGDYEQFF
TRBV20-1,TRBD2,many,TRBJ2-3,TGCAGTGCTAGAGAGGAGCGGGGGGGTGTCATTACAGATACGCAGTATTTT,CSAREERGGVITDTQYF
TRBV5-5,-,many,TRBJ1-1,TGTGCCAGCAGCTATTCCCCACAGGGGAACACTGAAGCTTTCTTT,CASSYSPQGNTEAFF
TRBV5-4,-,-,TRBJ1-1,TGTGCCAGCAGCTTGGCTTTTGGGGGAATGAACACTGAAGCTTTCTTT,CASSLAFGGMNTEAFF
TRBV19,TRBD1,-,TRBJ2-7,TGTGCCAGTAGCAACGACAGGGGCTCCTCGGGCGAGCAGTACTTC,CASSNDRGSSGEQYF
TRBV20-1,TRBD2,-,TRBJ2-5,TGCAGTGCGATCACTAGCGGGCCAAAGGAAGAGGAAGAGACCCAGTACTTC,CSAITSGPKEEEETQYF
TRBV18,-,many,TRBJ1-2,TGTGCCAGCTCACCATCAGGGGCGAATTATGGCTACACCTTC,CASSPSGANYGYTF
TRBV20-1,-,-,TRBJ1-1,TGCAGTGCTAGAGCGGCGGGGAACACTGAAGCTTTCTTT,CSARAAGNTEAFF
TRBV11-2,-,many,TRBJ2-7,TGTGCCAGCAGCTCGGGGGGGACAGGAGGGTTCGAGCAGTACTTC,CASSSGGTGGFEQYF
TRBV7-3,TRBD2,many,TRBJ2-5,TGTGCCAGCAGCCTCCGCCGCGGGGGCCAAGAGACCCAGTACTTC,CASSLRRGGQETQYF
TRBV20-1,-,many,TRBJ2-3,TGCAGTGCTCTCCGTCTGGCGGGCGCAGATACGCAGTATTTT,CSALRLAGADTQYF
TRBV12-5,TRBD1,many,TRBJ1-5,TGTGCTAGTGCCCCGCCTGGCTGGACAGGGGGCTCGCCCACGCCCCAGCATTTT,CASAPPGWTGGSPTPQHF
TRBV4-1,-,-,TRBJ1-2,TGCGCCAGCAGCCGGGGACACATTTTTCCTAACTATGGCTACACCTTC,CASSRGHIFPNYGYTF
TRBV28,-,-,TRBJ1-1,TGTGCCAGCAGTAAACAGACAGGAAAAGCTTTCTTT,CASSKQTGKAFF
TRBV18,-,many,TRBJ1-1,TGTGCCAGCTCACCAAATCTTGCCGGGCCGAACACTGAAGCTTTCTTT,CASSPNLAGPNTEAFF
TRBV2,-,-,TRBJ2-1,TGTGCCAGCAGTTTCCGGGGGGCCGATGAGCAGTTCTTC,CASSFRGADEQFF
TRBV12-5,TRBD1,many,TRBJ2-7,TGTGCTAGTGGACAGGGGGGAAATTACGAGCAGTACTTC,CASGQGGNYEQYF
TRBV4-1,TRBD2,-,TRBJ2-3,TGCGCCAGCAGCCGAAGGGATCTAGCGGGAGGGCGATCCGATACGCAGTATTTT,CASSRRDLAGGRSDTQYF
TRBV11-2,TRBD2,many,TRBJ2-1,TGTGCCAGCAAGGGGGGCGGGAGGGGTTACAATGAGCAGTTCTTC,CASKGGGRGYNEQFF
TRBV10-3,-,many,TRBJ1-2,TGTGCCATCAGTGAGGGGGACTATGGCTACACCTTC,CAISEGDYGYTF
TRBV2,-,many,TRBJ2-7,TGTGCCAGCACTTTCCGAGACAACCCCTACGAGCAGTACTTC,CASTFRDNPYEQYF
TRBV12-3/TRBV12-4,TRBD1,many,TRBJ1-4,TGTGCCAGCAGCCCGGGACAGACGACAACTAATGAAAAACTGTTTTTT,CASSPGQTTTNEKLFF
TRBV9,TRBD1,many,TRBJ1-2,TGTGCCAGCAGCGTAGGGACAGGGGCTGGCTACACCTTC,CASSVGTGAGYTF
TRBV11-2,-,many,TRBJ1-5,TGTGCCAGCAGCTTAGAGGGGCAAAGCAATCAGCCCCAGCATTTT,CASSLEGQSNQPQHF
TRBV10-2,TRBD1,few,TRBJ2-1,TGCGCCAGCAGTGCCGGGACAGAATACAATGAGCAGTTCTTC,CASSAGTEYNEQFF